This T cell receptor beta chain was retrieved from a study of siplizumab effects on memory and regulatory T cells (dated by TCRdb to the late 2010s). Turning to the overall study: The study examined how the anti-CD2 antibody siplizumab affects alloreactive T-cell subsets in allogeneic mixed lymphocyte reactions built from human PBMCs. Study-level results and caveats: Greater diversity appeared to be present in unstimulated naive T cells than in memory T cells, and a substantial contribution to the alloresponse seemed to be made by naive cells. Siplizumab significantly lowered the cumulative frequency of alloreactive sequences that could be traced to unstimulated CD4+ memory T cells. The suppressive function of proliferating Tregs from siplizumab cultures was not functionally confirmed. Because sequences at frequencies below about 10^-5 were poorly captured, only a minor fraction of alloreactive clones could be mapped back to unstimulated subsets. Roughly 75-95% of proliferating CD4+ or CD8+ clones could not be assigned a naive or memory phenotype. Among mappable alloreactive CD4+ clones, the Treg-derived fraction averaged about 70% with siplizumab versus roughly 25% in control reactions.

In a few donor pairs, further sequencing was done on unstimulated CD8+ naive, CD4+ memory, CD8+ TEMRA, CD4+ naive and CD8+ effector memory subsets. TCRbeta CDR3 sequencing was performed on sorted unstimulated T cells and on proliferating T cells recovered from mixed lymphocyte reactions. Fresh whole blood from roughly ten HLA-typed healthy donors was used to isolate PBMCs. The library was generated by the immunoSEQ multiplex PCR assay. Roughly 10^5 TCR templates per sample were assayed on the deep sequencing platform. Genomic DNA extracted from sorted T cells was used for TCRbeta CDR3 sequencing. On the authors' methods: Clonal analysis of TCRbeta CDR3 data was done in the R programming language. Alloreactive CD4+ and CD8+ clones were identified by comparing unstimulated samples to CFSE-low samples taken after the reaction. By matching sequences to the repertoires of sorted unstimulated Treg and non-Treg cells, each alloreactive CD4+ clone was assigned a regulatory or non-regulatory origin. The source is immuneACCESS, and TCRdb retained only in-frame sequences with V and J called. Part of the clones is not carried over; for the studies checked, unresolved V genes explain less than half of this, and the remainder is unexplained. That table gives V, J and clone size, and the DNA gave D and trimming. The sample table shows about 60,000 clones, and 70% to 90% are seen once. Together, the top ten hold roughly 3.8% of the sample.

Points on this clone: Its antigen has not been determined. No much larger clonotype is one base removed from it; base qualities were not supplied.

V is clipped by 2 bases and J by 1 base, and the sequence between their germline boundaries is 6 bases long. CDR1 and CDR2, per the germline V gene (reference sequence), are MNHNY and SVGAGI. Its CDR3 holds 13 amino acids, cysteine through phenylalanine. Only the CDR3 part of the read is kept: 39 bases, read in frame from the first base. The sample consisted of memory CD4+ T cells sorted from blood. In the paper's terms, the cell subset or site label means: unstimulated CD4+ memory T cells. The receptor comes from a human donor in good health. Here the chain combines TRBV6-6 and TRBJ2-7; too little of a D gene remains to name it. The CDR3 protein sequence reads: CASSYERSYEQYF. In nucleotides, the sequence is TGTGCCAGCAGTTACGAAAGGTCCTACGAGCAGTACTTC.